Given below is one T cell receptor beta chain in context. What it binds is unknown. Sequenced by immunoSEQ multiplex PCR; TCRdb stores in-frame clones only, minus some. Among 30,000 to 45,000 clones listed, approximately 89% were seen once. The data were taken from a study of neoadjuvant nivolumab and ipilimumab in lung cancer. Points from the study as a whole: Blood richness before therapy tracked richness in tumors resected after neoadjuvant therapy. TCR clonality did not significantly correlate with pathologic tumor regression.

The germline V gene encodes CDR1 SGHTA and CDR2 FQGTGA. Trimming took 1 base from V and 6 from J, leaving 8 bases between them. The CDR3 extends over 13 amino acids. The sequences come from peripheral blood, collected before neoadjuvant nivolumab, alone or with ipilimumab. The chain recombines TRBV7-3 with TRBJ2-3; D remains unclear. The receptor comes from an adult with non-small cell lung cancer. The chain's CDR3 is CASSLNSEDTQYF. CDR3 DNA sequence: TGTGCCAGCAGCTTAAATAGTGAGGATACGCAGTATTTT.